Listed below are T cell receptor beta chains from one sample, sequenced in a study of regulatory T cells in long-lasting Graves disease. One entry per CDR3 protein, called by TCRdb with MiXCR from the multiplex PCR reads. Altogether some 600,000 distinct CDR3 sequences are present, roughly 16% being singletons, with the ten largest covering 12%. The same sample was also studied in work on T cells in Graves' hyperthyroidism and ophthalmopathy.

The sample was peripheral blood mononuclear cells (PBMCs), taken at new diagnosis, from a patient treated with antithyroid drugs. These receptors originate from a man aged 18 to 29 with Graves disease. Both conserved end residues are part of each CDR3. A D gene is named only where the DNA matches it firmly. Not every row has a clone size; where given, it reads once, few, many or a size class.

TRBJ2-3 TRBV12-3/TRBV12-4 TRBD1 few CASSLGGTDTRYF TGTGCCAGCAGTTTAGGGGGGACAGATACGCGGTATTTT
TRBJ2-7 TRBV5-4 . . CASSSSPGQGYEQYF TGTGCCAGCAGCTCATCCCCGGGTCAGGGCTACGAGCAGTACTTC
TRBJ2-6 TRBV9 . few CASSKPGTGFGGANVLTF TGTGCCAGCAGCAAACCGGGAACAGGGTTTGGTGGGGCCAACGTCCTGACTTTC
TRBJ2-7 TRBV7-9 . many CAEPREQYF TGTGCCGAACCCCGCGAGCAGTACTTC
TRBJ2-7 TRBV5-1 . few CASSLWGMTDEQYF TGCGCCAGCAGCTTGTGGGGAATGACGGACGAGCAGTACTTC
TRBJ1-1 TRBV6-1 . many CASSPRGDFTEAFF TGTGCCAGCAGTCCACGGGGGGATTTCACTGAAGCTTTCTTT
TRBJ2-1 TRBV25-1 TRBD1 few CASSDAGGQGRYNEQFF TGTGCCAGCAGTGACGCCGGGGGACAGGGGCGCTACAATGAGCAGTTCTTC
TRBJ1-5 TRBV3-1 . many CASSQDRVQPQHF TGTGCCAGCAGCCAAGACAGGGTTCAGCCCCAGCATTTT
TRBJ2-7 TRBV18 TRBD2 many CASSPPIAGDYEQYF TGTGCCAGCTCACCACCAATAGCGGGAGACTACGAGCAGTACTTC
TRBJ2-1 TRBV6-9 TRBD1 . CASSYYVRTGVYNEQFF TGTGCCAGCAGTTACTACGTTAGGACAGGGGTCTACAATGAGCAGTTCTTC
TRBJ2-1 TRBV30 . many CAWSVAVPPFNEQFF TGTGCCTGGAGTGTAGCGGTCCCCCCGTTCAATGAGCAGTTCTTC
TRBJ2-3 TRBV5-1 TRBD1 few CASRPDRGLADTQYF TGCGCCAGCAGGCCGGACAGGGGGCTCGCAGATACGCAGTATTTT
TRBJ1-1 TRBV24-1 . many CATSDKGKALGAFF TGTGCCACCAGTGATAAGGGGAAGGCCCTTGGAGCTTTCTTT
TRBJ1-5 TRBV12-3/TRBV12-4 . many CASSFNGGGNQPQHF TGTGCCAGCAGTTTTAACGGGGGCGGCAATCAGCCCCAGCATTTT
TRBJ1-2 TRBV19 TRBD1 few CASSIGTVPSYTF TGTGCCAGTAGTATCGGGACAGTCCCTAGCTACACCTTC
TRBJ1-1 TRBV20-1 . many CSARPLLNTEAFF TGCAGTGCTAGGCCCCTCCTGAACACTGAAGCTTTCTTT
TRBJ2-1 TRBV3-1 . many CASSHSGEGNNEQFF TGTGCCAGCAGCCATTCCGGAGAAGGGAACAATGAGCAGTTCTTC
TRBJ2-3 TRBV5-1 TRBD2 many CASSSPTSGSGPDTQYF TGCGCCAGCAGCTCTCCGACTAGCGGGAGTGGCCCAGATACGCAGTATTTT
TRBJ1-4 TRBV20-1 . . CSALYWTEQRNEKLFF TGCAGTGCTTTATATTGGACTGAGCAGCGTAATGAAAAACTGTTTTTT
TRBJ2-7 TRBV7-9 TRBD2 few CASSFTSGYDEQYF TGTGCCAGCAGCTTTACTAGCGGGTACGACGAGCAGTACTTC
TRBJ2-1 TRBV7-2 . . CASSLVSAGEQFF TGTGCCAGCAGCTTAGTTTCGGCGGGTGAGCAGTTCTTC
TRBJ2-5 TRBV28 . many CASRGISRGAQETQYF TGTGCCAGCAGGGGAATTAGCCGGGGGGCCCAAGAGACCCAGTACTTC
TRBJ2-7 TRBV7-9 TRBD1 . CASTLGTGGLEQYF TGTGCCAGCACCCTCGGGACAGGGGGGCTCGAGCAGTACTTC
TRBJ2-2 TRBV28 . few CASRELTGELFF TGTGCCAGCAGAGAGTTAACCGGGGAGCTGTTTTTT
TRBJ2-5 TRBV7-6 TRBD2 . CASSVSGSKTQYF TGTGCCAGCAGCGTTAGCGGGAGTAAGACCCAGTACTTC
TRBJ2-7 TRBV6-2/TRBV6-3 . few CASSYSAGSHEQYF TGTGCCAGCAGTTACTCGGCAGGGTCCCACGAGCAGTACTTC
TRBJ2-1 TRBV24-1 . . CATSEGSGTRDEQFF TGTGCCACCAGTGAAGGGTCCGGGACAAGGGATGAGCAGTTCTTC
TRBJ2-7 TRBV6-1 TRBD1 many CASSEEDRDFYEQYF TGTGCCAGCAGTGAAGAGGACAGGGACTTCTACGAGCAGTACTTC
TRBJ2-1 TRBV12-3/TRBV12-4 . many CASRPMGSASYNEQFF TGTGCCAGCAGACCCATGGGCAGCGCTTCCTACAATGAGCAGTTCTTC
TRBJ1-3 TRBV12-3/TRBV12-4 . . CASSLFGNTIYF TGTGCCAGCAGTCTCTTCGGAAACACCATATATTTT
TRBJ1-2 TRBV6-2/TRBV6-3 . . CASSYRQGGSYGYTF TGTGCCAGCAGTTACCGGCAGGGAGGTTCCTATGGCTACACCTTC
TRBJ1-2 TRBV2 TRBD1 few CASSEVAGSTGADGYTF TGTGCCAGCAGTGAAGTGGCCGGAAGCACAGGGGCTGACGGCTACACCTTC
TRBJ2-1 TRBV25-1 TRBD2 many CASSQSGSYEQFF TGTGCCAGCAGTCAAAGCGGGAGCTATGAGCAGTTCTTC
TRBJ2-3 TRBV7-2 TRBD2 many CASRPSGSRTDTQYF TGTGCCAGCAGGCCGAGCGGGAGTCGCACAGATACGCAGTATTTT
TRBJ2-1 TRBV30 . many CAWRSHEQFF TGTGCCTGGAGGAGTCATGAGCAGTTCTTC
TRBJ2-6 TRBV20-1 . once CSALLGGSGANVLTF TGCAGTGCCCTCCTCGGGGGCTCTGGGGCCAACGTCCTGACTTTC
TRBJ1-5 TRBV27 TRBD1 . CASSSQGVLGNQPQHF TGTGCCAGCAGTTCTCAGGGGGTATTAGGCAATCAGCCCCAGCATTTT
TRBJ2-3 TRBV2 . many CASEGMSTDTQYF TGTGCCAGCGAGGGGATGTCCACAGATACGCAGTATTTT
TRBJ2-5 TRBV28 . many CASSLDSGETQYF TGTGCCAGCAGTTTAGATTCCGGGGAGACCCAGTACTTC
TRBJ2-3 TRBV2 TRBD2 many CASSPLAGVADTQYF TGTGCCAGCAGCCCCTTAGCGGGAGTGGCAGATACGCAGTATTTT
TRBJ2-7 TRBV6-2/TRBV6-3 . many CASSYQGQYEQYF TGTGCCAGCAGTTACCAGGGTCAGTACGAGCAGTACTTC
TRBJ2-3 TRBV25-1 TRBD2 . CASKRGRVSDTQYF TGTGCCAGCAAACGCGGGAGAGTCAGTGATACGCAGTATTTT
TRBJ1-5 TRBV29-1 TRBD1 . CSVGGQSNQPQHF TGCAGCGTTGGGGGACAGAGCAATCAGCCCCAGCATTTT
TRBJ1-1 TRBV27 . many CASSLSGTWAMAAFF TGTGCCAGCAGTTTAAGTGGGACATGGGCAATGGCAGCTTTCTTT
TRBJ1-5 TRBV27 . . CASSLFRRMSNQPQHF TGTGCCAGCAGTTTATTTAGGAGGATGAGCAATCAGCCCCAGCATTTT
TRBJ1-5 TRBV20-1 . . CSASRGNQPQHF TGCAGTGCTAGTAGGGGAAATCAGCCCCAGCATTTT
TRBJ2-1 TRBV6-2/TRBV6-3 . few CALFRTAVWEQFF TGTGCCCTCTTCCGAACCGCCGTGTGGGAGCAGTTCTTC
TRBJ2-7 TRBV5-1 . many CASSLGTEGEQYF TGCGCCAGCAGCTTGGGGACGGAAGGGGAGCAGTACTTC
TRBJ2-5 TRBV9 . . CASSVQATDQETQYF TGTGCCAGCAGCGTACAAGCGACGGACCAAGAGACCCAGTACTTC
TRBJ2-3 TRBV12-3/TRBV12-4 TRBD2 few CASSRLAGGPPDTQYF TGTGCCAGCAGTAGATTAGCGGGAGGGCCGCCAGATACGCAGTATTTT
TRBJ1-1 TRBV7-3 . few CASRPDIRRMNTEAFF TGTGCCAGCCGCCCTGATATCAGGAGGATGAACACTGAAGCTTTCTTT